This T cell receptor beta chain derives from a study of chemoradiotherapy in HPV16-positive cancers (dated by TCRdb to between 2021 and 2023). Study-level background: Functional T-cell assays on cells from a couple of HPV16-positive patients defined candidate HPV-specific T-cell clones and common TCR motifs. The study asked whether T-cell immunity against the HPV oncoproteins E6 and E7 changes during chemoradiotherapy and whether it affects survival. The candidate HPV-specific TCRs and motifs were then tracked in TCR repertoires from roughly 86 patients with HPV-related cancers. Beyond this particular receptor, the publication reports: Expansion of candidate HPV-specific clones and E7-related TCR motifs was observed in the tumor microenvironment during treatment, whereas no such expansion was observed for non-HPV-specific T cells. In HPV16-positive patients, expansion of HPV-responsive T cells during chemoradiotherapy was found to be associated with improved recurrence-free survival. Only a couple of HPV16-positive patients were used to derive the functional definition of HPV-specific T cells, and the survival association was reported for HPV16-positive patients.

Receptor libraries were prepared by the immunoSEQ multiplex PCR assay. TCRdb limited this immuneACCESS table to in-frame rearrangements with V and J called. A share of clones is missing; checked studies link under half to unresolved V genes, and the rest is unexplained. This sample lists roughly 7,300 clones; approximately 80% were detected once. The ten largest make up 1.9% of the sample. Repertoires were sampled repeatedly over the course of chemoradiotherapy, so clonal expansion could be followed in the tumor microenvironment. Notes on this clone: What antigen it recognizes has not been identified. Base qualities were left out, and no much larger clone turns up one base away.

The sample was taken from a patient who underwent chemoradiotherapy. The source is a human donor with HPV-associated anogenital cancer.

Here the CDR3 is given as CASSPRWDLWGQETQYF. The nucleotide sequence reads as follows: TGTGCCAGCAGTCCCAGGTGGGACCTCTGGGGCCAAGAGACCCAGTACTTC. The chain is made from TRBV25-1 and TRBJ2-5; the D call could be TRBD1 or TRBD2, with each sharing 5 bases. CDR1 MGHDK and CDR2 SYGVNS were looked up in the germline V gene. At the junction V is shortened by 5 bases and J by 1 base, with 20 bases in between. Including cysteine and phenylalanine, the CDR3 has 17 amino acids. Left in the record is the CDR3 DNA by itself, 51 bases read in frame from the first base.